The following is a T cell receptor (beta chain) sequence with its context. As yet, its antigen is unknown. This specimen belongs to a study of tumor-infiltrating lymphocytes in localized non-small cell lung cancer. Study-level background: Patients included smokers and never-smokers with various histologies, some sampled after neoadjuvant chemotherapy.

Generated by immunoSEQ multiplex PCR, the TCRdb table keeps only in-frame clones and is missing some. The repertoire consists of 10,000 to 12,000 clones, with around 85% occurring once and the leading ten covering less than 9%. This CDR3 spans 12 amino acids. Germline CDR1 reads SGHRS; CDR2 reads YFSETQ. V was cut by 5 bases and J by 2 bases, with 7 bases left in between. General study findings and limits: No T-cell fraction difference was seen between IM1 and IM2 tumors.

The chain couples TRBV5-1 to TRBJ2-5, with a tentative D call TRBD1 (6 bases). The receptor comes from a human donor with non-small cell lung cancer. The sequenced sample was uninvolved lung tissue not adjacent to the tumor. The CDR3 region is CASRRGQETQYF. In nucleotides, the CDR3 is TGCGCCAGCAGAAGGGGGCAAGAGACCCAGTACTTC.